The next 31 T cell receptor beta chains were all read from a single sample in a study of technical replicates of blood from a few donors. Here immunoSEQ multiplex PCR was the method, and the copy in TCRdb shows in-frame clones only, minus some. This sample has tens of thousands of clones; approximately 96% occur once, and the top ten carry about 0.36%. The specimen sequenced was T cells isolated from PBMCs. The receptors stem from a human donor in good health.

The chain carries TRBV11-2 and TRBJ2-7; D gene uncertain. Trimming cost V 5 bases and J 5 bases, with 10 bases left between them. Per the germline V gene, CDR1 is SGHAT and CDR2 is FQNNGV. CDR3 size: 12 residues. The CDR3 nucleotides are TGTGCCAGCAGCCCAGGCTGGAACGAGCAGTACTTC. It translates to CASSPGWNEQYF.

This chain connects TRBV27 to TRBJ2-1; TRBD2 matches at 11 bases. The V gene end was trimmed by 4 bases and the J gene end by 2 bases; junction bases not matched to a gene: 4. The CDR3 is made up of 16 amino acids. Germline V lookup: CDR1 MNHEY, CDR2 SMNVEV (reference sequence). The CDR3 region is CASSSLAGGAYNEQFF. The CDR3 nucleotides are TGTGCCAGCAGTTCCTTAGCGGGAGGGGCCTACAATGAGCAGTTCTTC.

This clone was seen a single time. The chain links TRBV2 to TRBJ2-6, with D maybe TRBD1 (7 bases). Germline V gene data show CDR1 as SNHLY and CDR2 as FYNNEI. The length of the CDR3 is 15 residues. Trimming shortened V by 3 bases and J by 4 bases, and 10 bases separated the two germline ends. As DNA, the CDR3 is TGTGCCAGCAGTGACAGGGGGGCCGGGGCCAACGTCCTGACTTTC. This codes for CASSDRGAGANVLTF.

The genes are TRBV19 and TRBJ1-1; D call uncertain. The CDR3 loop spans 15 amino acids. CDR1 and CDR2 (germline): LNHDA, SQIVND (reference sequence). Trimming cost V 5 bases and J 0 bases, with 13 bases left between them. The CDR3 is CASSPPTFMNTEAFF. CDR3 in DNA: TGTGCCAGTAGTCCCCCGACATTCATGAACACTGAAGCTTTCTTT. The full variable domain, in which reference TRBV19 and TRBJ1-1 provide the parts outside the CDR3, is DGGITQSPKYLFRKEGQNVTLSCEQNLNHDAMYWYRQDPGQGLRLIYYSQIVNDFQKGDIAEGYSVSREKKESFPLTVTSAQKNPTAFYLCASSPPTFMNTEAFFGQGTRLTVV.

This chain links TRBV28 with TRBJ1-5; D perhaps matches TRBD1 (5 bases). Trimming left V 5 bases short and J 0 bases short, with 17 bases between. CDR1 is MDHEN and CDR2 is SYDVKM in the germline V gene. The CDR3 has 17 amino acids. The chain's CDR3 is CASSPQTTGYSNQPQHF. The CDR3 bases are TGTGCCAGCAGTCCACAAACCACAGGATATAGCAATCAGCCCCAGCATTTT.

This rearrangement joins TRBV5-1 to TRBJ2-2; the D gene is possibly TRBD2 (6 bases). This CDR3 is built from 15 residues. Per the germline V gene, CDR1 is SGHRS and CDR2 is YFSETQ. Trimming pared 6 bases from V and 7 bases from J, leaving 19 bases between. The CDR3 DNA is TGCGCCAGCACCCCAAGGGAGCTAGCGAGCGGGGAGCTGTTTTTT. It is translated as CASTPRELASGELFF.

J is TRBJ2-5 and V is TRBV7-9; possibly TRBD2 for D (6 bases). CDR3 length equals 15 residues. Germline V lookup: CDR1 SEHNR, CDR2 FQNEAQ (reference sequence). V was trimmed by 2 bases and J by 5 bases, leaving 15 bases between them. The chain's CDR3 is CASSLPGLAFETQYF. CDR3 DNA: TGTGCCAGCAGCTTACCGGGACTGGCCTTTGAGACCCAGTACTTC.

Only one count was recorded for this clone. The chain is built from TRBV19 and TRBJ1-1; 8 bases fit TRBD1. CDR3 length: 16 amino acids. V dropped 2 bases and J dropped 7; count of bases not matched to a gene: 12. Germline V gene data show CDR1 as LNHDA and CDR2 as SQIVND (reference sequence). CDR3 region: CASSIFPRTGIVEAFF. The CDR3 DNA is TGTGCCAGTAGTATATTCCCCAGGACAGGGATCGTTGAAGCTTTCTTT.

The chain links TRBV30 to TRBJ2-1; D may be TRBD2 (5 bases). Trimming left V 2 bases short and J 1 base short, with 12 bases between. The CDR3 is 15 amino acids. Germline V lookup: CDR1 GTSNPN, CDR2 SVGIG (reference sequence). CDR3 residues: CAWSIGGGSYNEQFF. The DNA for the CDR3 is TGTGCCTGGAGTATCGGAGGCGGTTCCTACAATGAGCAGTTCTTC.

The chain couples TRBV10-1 to TRBJ2-3; tentative D call: TRBD2 (6 bases). The V gene lost 4 bases and the J gene lost 2 bases, with 19 bases spanning the gap. Germline CDR1 is WNHNN and CDR2 is SYGVQD (reference sequence). This CDR3 spans 17 amino acids. CDR3 coding DNA: TGCGCCAGCAGTGGCAAACCTTTGCGGGGCTTCACAGATACGCAGTATTTT. As protein: CASSGKPLRGFTDTQYF.

The CDR3 protein is CASSVSMDTIRTEAFF. The CDR3 DNA follows: TGTGCCAGCAGCGTAAGTATGGACACCATCCGCACTGAAGCTTTCTTT. The chain combines TRBV9 with TRBJ1-1; D may be TRBD1 (5 bases). The CDR3 runs 16 residues. The V gene lost 1 base and the J gene lost 4 bases, with 17 bases spanning the gap. Looked up from germline, CDR1 is SGDLS and CDR2 is YYNGEE.

The CDR3 region is CASSRTATNYGYTF. DNA of the CDR3: TGTGCCAGCAGCAGGACAGCTACTAACTATGGCTACACCTTC. The chain is built from TRBV6-4 and TRBJ1-2; a possible D gene is TRBD1 (6 bases). Trimming stripped 6 bases from V and 0 bases from J, with 11 bases between. The CDR3 length is 14 residues. Germline assignment: CDR1 MRHNA and CDR2 SNTAGT.

J is TRBJ2-1 and V is TRBV5-1; 12 bases are shared with TRBD2. Losses at the gene ends were 1 base for V and 8 bases for J; bases not matched to a gene: 4. The V gene's germline CDR1 is SGHRS and CDR2 YFSETQ. The CDR3 runs to 15 residues. CDR3 in DNA: TGCGCCAGCAGCTTGATGACTAGCGGGAGCTATGAGCAGTTCTTC. This translates into CASSLMTSGSYEQFF.

The J gene is TRBJ1-4, the V gene TRBV2; 7 bases agree with TRBD1. Germline V gene lookup returns CDR1 SNHLY and CDR2 FYNNEI. The CDR3 totals 14 residues. With 3 bases clipped from V and 7 bases from J, the junction kept 5 bases outside the gene matches. This CDR3 reads CASSEEGGIEKLFF. Here the CDR3 DNA reads TGTGCCAGCAGTGAGGAAGGGGGCATTGAAAAACTGTTTTTT.

The rearrangement links TRBV6-4 to TRBJ1-4; TRBD1 agrees at 10 bases. Germline trimming cut 2 bases from V and 6 bases from J; bases unmatched to any gene: 3. The CDR3 sequence is 15 residues long. Germline V lookup: CDR1 MRHNA, CDR2 SNTAGT. The CDR3 region is CASSDPGQGDEKLFF. CDR3 nucleotide sequence: TGTGCCAGCAGTGACCCCGGACAGGGGGATGAAAAACTGTTTTTT.

This chain joins TRBV9 and TRBJ2-7; TRBD2 is a possible D gene (6 bases). The CDR3 has 15 residues. CDR1 SGDLS and CDR2 YYNGEE come from the germline V gene. Trimming cost V 0 bases and J 3 bases, with 13 bases left between them. The CDR3 DNA sequence: TGTGCCAGCAGCGTAGGGAGGGGCGGCCTCTACGAGCAGTACTTC. The encoded protein is CASSVGRGGLYEQYF.

The chain combines TRBV6-5 with TRBJ2-7; the D is unclear. From germline, CDR1 is MNHEY and CDR2 SVGAGI. V was clipped by 0 bases and J by 6 bases, with 9 bases between them. CDR3 length: 13 amino acids. The CDR3 protein is CASSYSTWSEQYF. Written as DNA, the CDR3 is TGTGCCAGCAGTTACTCTACTTGGTCCGAGCAGTACTTC.

A single count supports this clone. This rearrangement joins TRBV5-1 to TRBJ1-3, with 10 nucleotides matching TRBD1. This CDR3 region has 15 residues. The germline V gene has CDR1 SGHRS and CDR2 YFSETQ. Losses at the gene ends were 4 bases for V and 4 bases for J; bases not matched to a gene: 5. The CDR3 coding sequence is TGCGCCAGCAGCCCGACAGGGGGCCCAGGAAACACCATATATTTT. Its protein is CASSPTGGPGNTIYF.

J is TRBJ1-2 and V is TRBV5-1, with TRBD1 as a possible D gene (6 bases). This CDR3 contains 13 residues. Trimming took off 6 bases at V and 6 bases at J, with 15 bases between the two ends. Per germline, CDR1 SGHRS and CDR2 YFSETQ. The CDR3 region is CASTGGRQDGYTF. In DNA, the CDR3 is TGCGCCAGCACGGGAGGTAGACAGGATGGCTACACCTTC. The entire variable domain, with the rest obtained from reference TRBV5-1 and TRBJ1-2, is as follows: KAGVTQTPRYLIKTRGQQVTLSCSPISGHRSVSWYQQTPGQGLQFLFEYFSETQRNKGNFPGRFSGRQFSNSRSEMNVSTLELGDSALYLCASTGGRQDGYTFGSGTRLTVV.

The V and J genes are TRBV7-9 and TRBJ2-1; 13 nucleotides match TRBD2. V dropped 6 bases and J dropped 8; count of bases not matched to a gene: 10. This CDR3 has 16 amino acids. Per germline, CDR1 SEHNR and CDR2 FQNEAQ (reference sequence). The CDR3 nucleotides are TGTGCCAGCAGGCGAACACTAGCGGGAGGGGCCGATGAGCAGTTCTTC. Translation: CASRRTLAGGADEQFF.

This chain joins TRBV29-1 and TRBJ2-1; TRBD1 aligns across 8 bases. The CDR3 is made up of 13 amino acids. The trim removed 8 bases at V and 5 bases at J, leaving 8 bases unmatched. Looked up from germline, CDR1 is SQVTM and CDR2 is ANQGSEA. DNA of the CDR3: TGCAGCCTTACCCGGACAGGGAACAATGAGCAGTTCTTC. This codes for CSLTRTGNNEQFF.

The chain uses TRBV14 and TRBJ2-1, with 9 bases matching TRBD2. The CDR3 runs 16 residues. V was pared by 2 bases and J by 2 bases, with 4 bases of the junction left unmatched. Germline V gene sequence: CDR1 SGHDN, CDR2 FVKESK. The CDR3 sequence is CASSQLGTSPYNEQFF. Written as DNA, the CDR3 is TGTGCCAGCAGCCAACTAGGGACTAGCCCCTACAATGAGCAGTTCTTC.

V is TRBV28 and J is TRBJ1-2, with TRBD1 as a possible D gene (6 bases). Per germline, CDR1 MDHEN and CDR2 SYDVKM. The CDR3 is made up of 12 amino acids. Deletions cut 8 bases from V and 6 bases from J, with 13 bases between. CDR3 amino acids: CASGIRGDGYTF. The DNA of the CDR3 is TGTGCCAGCGGTATCAGGGGTGATGGCTACACCTTC.

The chain combines TRBV5-4 with TRBJ1-2, with TRBD1 matching 9 bases. V dropped 6 bases and J dropped 4; count of bases not matched to a gene: 10. Germline V gene sequence: CDR1 SGHNT, CDR2 YYREEE (reference sequence). There are 15 residues in the CDR3. This chain's CDR3 is CASNKGTDRGYGYTF. The CDR3 DNA sequence: TGTGCCAGCAATAAAGGAACGGACAGGGGCTATGGCTACACCTTC.

The chain is built from TRBV6-1 and TRBJ2-5; TRBD1 might be the D (5 bases). The CDR3 has 11 residues. Germline CDR1 and CDR2: MNHNS and SASEGT. Trimming took off 2 bases at V and 10 bases at J, with 8 bases between the two ends. CDR3 in DNA: TGTGCCAGCAGTGAACAGGGTGGCCAGTACTTC. The encoded protein is CASSEQGGQYF.

This chain connects TRBV19 to TRBJ2-2; 8 bases align to TRBD1. J gave up 0 bases and V 6 bases, and 3 bases lay outside the gene matches. Germline V lookup: CDR1 LNHDA, CDR2 SQIVND (reference sequence). CDR3 length: 15 residues. This CDR3 is CASRRTGSNTGELFF. The CDR3 DNA follows: TGTGCCAGTAGGAGGACAGGGTCGAACACCGGGGAGCTGTTTTTT.

The J gene is TRBJ2-2, the V gene TRBV5-4, with D unresolved. V was clipped by 2 bases and J by 7 bases, with 3 bases between them. The CDR3 covers 11 residues. Germline V gene data show CDR1 as SGHNT and CDR2 as YYREEE (reference sequence). CDR3 in DNA: TGTGCCAGCAGCTTTAACGGGGAGCTGTTTTTT. It codes for CASSFNGELFF.

The V and J genes are TRBV5-1 and TRBJ1-1; TRBD1 matches at 9 bases. With V trimmed by 0 bases and J by 0 bases, 6 bases remained unmatched. The CDR3 extends over 17 amino acids. CDR1 is SGHRS, CDR2 YFSETQ, per germline. The CDR3 region is CASSLEGQGRMNTEAFF. The CDR3 DNA reads TGCGCCAGCAGCTTGGAGGGACAGGGTCGCATGAACACTGAAGCTTTCTTT.

For the CDR3, the DNA is TGTGCCAGCAGCTTATATGGACAGGCCCTTGGGGGAGAGCAGTACTTC. Residues: CASSLYGQALGGEQYF. This chain connects TRBV7-2 to TRBJ2-7; TRBD1 agrees at 7 bases. The CDR3 extends over 16 amino acids. J was trimmed by 7 bases and V by 2 bases; bases with no gene match: 14. CDR1 and CDR2 (germline): SGHTA, FQGNSA.

V and J are TRBV2 and TRBJ1-1; 9 bases are a match to TRBD1. In germline, CDR1 is SNHLY, CDR2 FYNNEI. With 10 bases clipped from V and 0 bases from J, the junction kept 9 bases outside the gene matches. CDR3 length: 15 amino acids. The CDR3 sequence: CAIEQGARVNTEAFF. The CDR3 DNA reads as TGTGCCATCGAACAGGGGGCAAGGGTGAACACTGAAGCTTTCTTT.

This chain links TRBV21-1 with TRBJ2-7; the D call in the table, TRBD2, was not verified against the DNA. TRBV21-1 is labeled a pseudogene. The CDR3 runs 13 residues. CDR3 sequence reads: CASSRTSGYEQYF. The CDR3, as DNA: TGTGCCAGCAGCCGGACTAGCGGGTACGAGCAGTACTTC.